The following is a TCR beta chain sequence with its context. Its target antigen remains unknown. No much larger clone exists at a distance of one base, and base qualities are not known. The record originates from a study of control samples from healthy donors and cancer patients (dated by TCRdb to 2018 to 2021). The library was built by means of the immunoSEQ multiplex PCR assay. TCRdb holds this immuneACCESS table with in-frame rearrangements only. Some clones are missing; in checked studies, unresolved V genes explain under half, and the rest has no known cause. For this sample there are about 150,000 clones; 93% appear just once. Around 2.5% of the sample rests with the top ten. A distance of 13 bases separates the germline ends of V and J, which lose 4 bases and 4 bases respectively. From the germline V gene, CDR1 is MDHEN and CDR2 is SYDVKM. Reading from cysteine to phenylalanine, the CDR3 counts 14 amino acids. Kept here is only the CDR3 DNA, which spans 42 bases and is read in frame from base 1.

The origin of this receptor is a man aged 50 to 59 in good health. The chain was built from TRBV28 and TRBJ1-2, with the D gene call left open. Sequencing was done on a sample of blood. The DNA sequence reads TGTGCCAGCAGTTCCCGATCTGGAATCTATGGCTACACCTTC. This encodes CASSSRSGIYGYTF.